This entry describes one T cell receptor (beta chain). Here immunoSEQ multiplex PCR was the method, and the copy in TCRdb shows in-frame clones only, minus some. The table lists around 130,000 clones, around 83% of them singletons. The data derive from a study of blood T cell repertoires in COVID-19. In the study overall: Whether acute or convalescent, the COVID-19 samples came from the United States, Italy and Spain.

Germline-derived CDR1 and CDR2 are ENHRY and SYGVKD. The CDR3 sequence is 13 residues long. Trimming took off 6 bases at V and 2 bases at J, with 10 bases between the two ends. The TCR was taken from a man aged 30-40 years who had recovered from COVID-19. The material sequenced was PBMCs or T cells enriched from blood (not recorded which). The gene calls are TRBV10-3 and TRBJ1-1; perhaps TRBD1 as D (6 bases). CDR3 in DNA: TGTGCCATCAGAGGGACACCCAACACTGAAGCTTTCTTT. It is translated as CAIRGTPNTEAFF.